Described below is a single T cell receptor (beta chain) sequence and its context. The antigen is undetermined. Profiled with immunoSEQ multiplex PCR; TCRdb holds only in-frame clones, not every one. The repertoire includes some 35,000 clones, roughly 91% of them detected once, and under 0.075% sits in the top ten. Naive CD45RA+ and memory CD45RO+ CD4+ or CD8+ T cells were FACS-sorted. This CDR3 spans 16 amino acids. With V trimmed by 7 bases and J by 2 bases, 9 bases remained unmatched. The germline gives CDR1 LNHDA, CDR2 SQIVND (reference sequence). The data originate from a study of regulatory dendritic cells for organ transplantation. Findings and caveats of the study: The most alloreactive TCR clonotypes were found in resting memory CD8+ cells.

This chain joins TRBV19 and TRBJ2-3; 10 bases are a match to TRBD1. This TCR was sampled from a human donor in good health. Sequenced material: naive CD4+ T cells from blood. Subset reported: CD45RA+ naive T cells. CDR3 DNA: TGTGCCAGTAAGGTTAGGACAGGGGGAAACACAGATACGCAGTATTTT. Translating gives CASKVRTGGNTDTQYF.